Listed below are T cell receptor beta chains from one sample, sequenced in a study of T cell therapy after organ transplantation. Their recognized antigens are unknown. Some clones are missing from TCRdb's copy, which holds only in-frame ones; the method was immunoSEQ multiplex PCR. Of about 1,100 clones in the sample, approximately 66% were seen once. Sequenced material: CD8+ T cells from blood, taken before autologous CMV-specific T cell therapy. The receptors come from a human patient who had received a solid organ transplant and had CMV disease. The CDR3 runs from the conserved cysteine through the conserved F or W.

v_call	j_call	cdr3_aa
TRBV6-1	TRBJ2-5	CASSETSTGTGKETQYF
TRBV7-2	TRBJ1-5	CASSLSAGNNQPQHF
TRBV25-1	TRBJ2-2	CASSAWDRVTGELFF
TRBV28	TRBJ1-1	CASSLPGRVNTEAFF
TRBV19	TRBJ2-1	CASTSFLYNEQFF
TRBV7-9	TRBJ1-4	CASSLEEGQSEKLFF
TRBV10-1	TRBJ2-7	CASSESGREYSSSYEQYF
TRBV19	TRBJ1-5	CASSTTPIVQPQHF
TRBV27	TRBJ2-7	CASSPNNYEQYF
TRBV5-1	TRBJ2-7	CASSLRDYDEQYF
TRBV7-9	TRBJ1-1	CASSPGGAEAFF
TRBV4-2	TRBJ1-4	CASSQGGTGATNEKLFF
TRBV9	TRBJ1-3	CASSVEDSSGNTIYF
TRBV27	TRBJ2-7	CASKMRTSGGRYEQYF
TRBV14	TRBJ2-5	CASSRDRNGGETQYF
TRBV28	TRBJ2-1	CASSFQGYNEQFF
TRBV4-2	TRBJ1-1	CASSSWGEGGTEAFF
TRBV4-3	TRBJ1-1	CASSQFTKNTEAFF
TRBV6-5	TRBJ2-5	CASSYSNMGRGYF
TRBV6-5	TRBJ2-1	CASSYFGTGNEQFF
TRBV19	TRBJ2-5	CASSPDVAGGETQYF
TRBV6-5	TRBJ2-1	CASSYSNVNEQFF
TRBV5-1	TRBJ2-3	CASSWTGTGGQDTQYF
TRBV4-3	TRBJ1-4	CARSQDGGVGYGEKLFF
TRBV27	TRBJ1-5	CASSRGYSNQPQHF
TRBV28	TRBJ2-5	CASSPTLAGTQETQYF
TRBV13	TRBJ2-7	CASSLGPAAYEQYF
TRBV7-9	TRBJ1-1	CASSLAQQPNTEAFF
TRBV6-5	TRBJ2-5	CASSYSGRQETQYF
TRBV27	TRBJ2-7	CASSSPSTSGVSYEQYF
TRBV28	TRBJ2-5	CASSPIFGGGLETQYF
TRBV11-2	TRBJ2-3	CASSLRTDTQYF
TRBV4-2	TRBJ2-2	CASSQDTHGGELFF
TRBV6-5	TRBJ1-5	CASSYSNGQPQHF
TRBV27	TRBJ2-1	CASSFGNEQFF
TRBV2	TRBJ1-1	CASRLGGAANTEAFF